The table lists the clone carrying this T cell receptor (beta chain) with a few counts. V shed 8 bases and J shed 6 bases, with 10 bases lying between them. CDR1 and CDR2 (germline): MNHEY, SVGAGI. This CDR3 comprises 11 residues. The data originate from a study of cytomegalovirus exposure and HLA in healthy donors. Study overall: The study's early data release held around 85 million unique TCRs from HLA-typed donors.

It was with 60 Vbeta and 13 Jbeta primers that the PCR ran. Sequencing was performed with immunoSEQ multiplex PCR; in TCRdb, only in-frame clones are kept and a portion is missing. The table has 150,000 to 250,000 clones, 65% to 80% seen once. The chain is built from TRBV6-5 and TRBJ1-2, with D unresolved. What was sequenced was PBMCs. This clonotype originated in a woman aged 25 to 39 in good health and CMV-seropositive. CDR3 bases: TGTGCCAGCGGCGGAGAGCATGGCTACACCTTC. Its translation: CASGGEHGYTF.